These 17 T cell receptor beta chains share one sample of origin, sequenced in a study of blood T cell repertoires in COVID-19. Sequenced by immunoSEQ multiplex PCR; TCRdb stores in-frame clones only, minus some. The repertoire consists of under 250,000 clones, with about 83% occurring once and the leading ten covering about 12%. The sequencing sample was made of peripheral blood. The source is a man aged 80 or over with acute or convalescent COVID-19.

The rearrangement links TRBV4-2 to TRBJ1-5; 9 positions agree with TRBD1. This CDR3 spans 19 amino acids. CDR1 and CDR2 (germline): LGHNA, YNFKEQ. V trimming: 1 base; J trimming: 0 bases; junction bases outside the gene matches: 10. The CDR3 coding sequence is TGTGCCAGCAGCCAAGGTCCGGGGACAGGGCTTCCTAGCAATCAGCCCCAGCATTTT. It codes for CASSQGPGTGLPSNQPQHF.

The chain recombines TRBV18 with TRBJ1-3; weak D call: TRBD1 (5 bases). V lost 5 bases, J lost 3 bases, and 14 bases lay in between. CDR1 is KGHSH and CDR2 is LQKENI in the germline V gene. CDR3 size: 15 residues. DNA for the CDR3: TGTGCCAGCTCAGTACAGGTCTCAAGTGGAAACACCATATATTTT. It is translated as CASSVQVSSGNTIYF.

The rearrangement uses TRBV10-2 and TRBJ2-1, with D possibly being TRBD1 (6 bases). Germline loops: CDR1 WSHSY, CDR2 SAAADI. The CDR3 length is 15 residues. The germline V and J ends were trimmed by 3 bases and 3 bases, with 12 bases remaining between them. CDR3 loop: CASSEEGHDYNEQFF. The CDR3 bases are TGCGCCAGCAGTGAAGAGGGACACGACTACAATGAGCAGTTCTTC.

This clone was observed once. V is TRBV4-1 and J is TRBJ2-1, with a tentative D call TRBD2 (6 bases). Germline V CDR1 and CDR2: MGHRA, YSYEKL. This CDR3 is 15 amino acids long. Trimming removed 1 base at V and 4 bases at J, with 11 bases between. The CDR3 sequence: CASSQGGTSYNEQFF. The CDR3 DNA sequence: TGCGCCAGCAGCCAAGGAGGGACTTCTTACAATGAGCAGTTCTTC.

The chain combines TRBV18 with TRBJ1-4; 8 bases are shared with TRBD1. Germline CDR1 reads KGHSH; CDR2 reads LQKENI. Germline trimming cut 5 bases from V and 4 bases from J; bases unmatched to any gene: 15. There are 18 residues in the CDR3. The CDR3 spells CASSARPGTGKSNEKLFF. The CDR3, as DNA: TGTGCCAGCTCAGCTCGCCCCGGGACAGGAAAGAGTAATGAAAAACTGTTTTTT.

The gene calls are TRBV10-3 and TRBJ1-6; 9 bases map to TRBD1. This CDR3 spans 15 amino acids. Trimming at V came to 6 bases and at J to 6 bases, leaving 6 bases not matched to a gene. Looked up from germline, CDR1 is ENHRY and CDR2 is SYGVKD. The CDR3 nucleotides read TGTGCCATCAGCGGACAGGGGACGGGTAATTCACCCCTCCACTTT. Translating it yields CAISGQGTGNSPLHF.

V and J are TRBV19 and TRBJ2-3; perhaps TRBD2 as D (6 bases). The CDR3 is made up of 13 amino acids. CDR1 and CDR2 (germline): LNHDA, SQIVND (reference sequence). The CDR3 DNA is TGTGGCACTAGAGGGACTAGCACAGATACGCAGTATTTT. It encodes CGTRGTSTDTQYF.

This clone was observed a handful of times. The chain carries TRBV19 and TRBJ1-4; D is uncertain. Trimming took off 3 bases at V and 8 bases at J, with 4 bases between the two ends. Germline V gene sequence: CDR1 LNHDA, CDR2 SQIVND (reference sequence). CDR3 length: 11 amino acids. The CDR3 is CASSIREKLFF. Written as DNA, the CDR3 is TGTGCCAGTAGTATCCGGGAAAAACTGTTTTTT.

V and J are TRBV2 and TRBJ1-1; D not certain. The V end was cut by 1 base, the J end by 2 bases, with 8 bases between. This CDR3 is 14 amino acids long. The germline V gene encodes CDR1 SNHLY and CDR2 FYNNEI. The CDR3 nucleotides are TGTGCCAGCAGTGAAGTCCGGGGTAACACTGAAGCTTTCTTT. Translating it yields CASSEVRGNTEAFF.

The V call is TRBV6-5, the J call TRBJ1-4; 7 bases align to TRBD1. Germline loops: CDR1 MNHEY, CDR2 SVGAGI. The CDR3 has 15 amino acids. J lost 6 bases, V lost 7 bases, and 11 bases had no gene match. The CDR3 sequence is CASTTSGRGDEKLFF. The CDR3 region has the DNA TGTGCCAGCACTACCTCGGGCAGGGGGGATGAAAAACTGTTTTTT.

DNA of the CDR3: TGTGCCAGCAGTCATCAACGCGGGGCGTTCCAAGAGACCCAGTACTTC. Amino acids: CASSHQRGAFQETQYF. The rearrangement joins TRBV13 to TRBJ2-5, with D perhaps TRBD2 (6 bases). Per germline, CDR1 PRHDT and CDR2 FYEKMQ (reference sequence). This CDR3 is 16 amino acids long. V shed 6 bases and J shed 1 base, with 18 bases lying between them.

In its sample, this clone was seen once. This chain joins TRBV7-3 and TRBJ2-3; TRBD2 matches at 7 bases. Trimming cost V 3 bases and J 4 bases; bases outside gene matches: 1. The CDR3 has 13 residues. Looked up from germline, CDR1 is SGHTA and CDR2 is FQGTGA. Here the CDR3 DNA reads TGTGCCAGCAGCTTTAGCGGGTCAGATACGCAGTATTTT. It yields the protein CASSFSGSDTQYF.

The chain joins TRBV19 to TRBJ2-4; D not certain. Trimming stripped 8 bases from V and 9 bases from J, with 8 bases between. Germline V lookup: CDR1 LNHDA, CDR2 SQIVND (reference sequence). The CDR3 totals 10 residues. DNA of the CDR3: TGTGCCAGTGGTACTATCATTCAGTACTTC. Encoded protein: CASGTIIQYF.

The sample holds a few counts of this clone. This chain joins TRBV29-1 and TRBJ1-1, with D possibly TRBD1 on 5 matching bases. CDR1 and CDR2 (germline): SQVTM, ANQGSEA. The CDR3 is made up of 12 amino acids. V gave up 4 bases and J gave up 5 bases, with 11 bases separating them. CDR3 residues: CSVVGARTEAFF. CDR3 DNA: TGCAGCGTTGTAGGGGCACGGACTGAAGCTTTCTTT.

The chain recombines TRBV4-1 with TRBJ1-5, with a weak D call TRBD1 (6 bases). The CDR3 runs 16 residues. CDR1 is MGHRA and CDR2 is YSYEKL in the germline V gene. V shed 4 bases and J shed 3 bases, with 16 bases lying between them. The CDR3 spells CASSREGDTFNQPQHF. The CDR3 DNA reads as TGCGCCAGCAGCCGGGAGGGGGACACCTTCAATCAGCCCCAGCATTTT.

The gene calls are TRBV7-6 and TRBJ2-1; maybe TRBD2 (5 bases). The germline V and J ends were trimmed by 2 bases and 4 bases, with 12 bases remaining between them. CDR1 SGHVS and CDR2 FNYEAQ come from the germline V gene. The CDR3 has 15 residues. The CDR3 DNA follows: TGTGCCAGCAGCTTACTAGCCAGCCATTACAATGAGCAGTTCTTC. Protein product: CASSLLASHYNEQFF.

The V and J genes are TRBV24-1 and TRBJ1-1; D may be TRBD1 (6 bases). Germline CDR1 is KGHDR and CDR2 is SFDVKD. Trimming left V 4 bases short and J 5 bases short, with 16 bases between. The CDR3 is made up of 15 amino acids. The CDR3 reads CATSDCTGLETEAFF. As DNA, the CDR3 is TGTGCCACCAGTGACTGCACAGGGTTGGAAACTGAAGCTTTCTTT.